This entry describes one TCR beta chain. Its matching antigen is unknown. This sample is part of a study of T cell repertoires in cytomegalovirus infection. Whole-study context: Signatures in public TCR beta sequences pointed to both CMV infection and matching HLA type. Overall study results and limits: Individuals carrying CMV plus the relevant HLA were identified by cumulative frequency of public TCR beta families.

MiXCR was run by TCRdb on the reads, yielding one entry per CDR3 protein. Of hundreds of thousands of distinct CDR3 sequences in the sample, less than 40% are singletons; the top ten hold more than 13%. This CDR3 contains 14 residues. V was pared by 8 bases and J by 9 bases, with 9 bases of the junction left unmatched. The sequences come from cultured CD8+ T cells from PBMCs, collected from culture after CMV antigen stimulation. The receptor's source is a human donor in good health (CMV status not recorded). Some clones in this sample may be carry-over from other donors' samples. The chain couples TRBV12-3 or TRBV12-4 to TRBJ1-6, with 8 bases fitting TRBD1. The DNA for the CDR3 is TGTGCCAGCCGGACAGGGAGGGACGGTTCACCCCTCCACTTT. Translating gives CASRTGRDGSPLHF.